The 10 T cell receptor beta chains presented below share a single source sample, sequenced in a study of CD8+CD57+ T cells in acquired aplastic anemia. Genomic DNA acted as the template from which TCR beta VDJ combination and CDR3 sequence profiling were carried out. Using its own MiXCR run on the reads, TCRdb lists one record per CDR3 protein. Here the sample spans 300,000 or so distinct CDR3 sequences, around three fifths being singletons. In patients chosen for sequencing, flow cytometry had shown CD8+CD57+ cell expansion. The sample taken for sequencing was sorted CD4+, CD8+, or CD8+CD57+ T cells (not recorded which) from PBMCs. The source is a human donor with aplastic anemia.

The chain is built from TRBV20-1 and TRBJ2-3, with unresolved D. The germline V and J ends were trimmed by 7 bases and 2 bases, with 13 bases remaining between them. Germline lookup yields CDR1 DFQATT and CDR2 SNEGSKA (reference sequence). This CDR3 region has 13 residues. For the CDR3, the DNA is TGCAGTGTCAGACCCCAATACACAGATACGCAGTATTTT. Translation gives CSVRPQYTDTQYF.

A single count supports this clonotype. V gene TRBV2 combines with J gene TRBJ2-1, with 8 bases matching TRBD1. The CDR3 totals 13 residues. The V and J ends lost 9 bases and 1 base, in that order; junction bases with no gene match: 2. Germline values: CDR1 SNHLY, CDR2 FYNNEI. CDR3 sequence (DNA): TGTGCCAGTAGACAGGGGTCCTACAATGAGCAGTTCTTC. Encoded protein: CASRQGSYNEQFF.

This clonotype turned up a few times. A read error may explain this, as a much larger clone is one base away. This chain joins TRBV18 and TRBJ2-7, with D perhaps matching TRBD1 or TRBD2 (6 bases each). The CDR3 loop spans 14 amino acids. Germline V gene sequence: CDR1 KGHSH, CDR2 LQKENI. The CDR3 nucleotides read TGTGCCAGCTCACCACCGATGGCGGGACACGATCAGTACTTC. It translates to CASSPPMAGHDQYF.

In its sample, this clonotype was seen many times. V gene TRBV3-1 combines with J gene TRBJ1-1; TRBD1 matches 10 bases. Germline assignment: CDR1 LGHDT and CDR2 YNNKEL (reference sequence). Trimming cost V 3 bases and J 7 bases; bases outside gene matches: 2. The CDR3 loop spans 13 amino acids. Here the CDR3 reads CASSHGTGVEAFF. As DNA, the CDR3 is TGTGCCAGCAGCCATGGGACAGGGGTTGAAGCTTTCTTT.

As concerns this clonotype: A much larger clone lies a single base off, so this may be a read error. This chain uses TRBV14 with TRBJ2-3; D remains unclear. The germline gives CDR1 SGHDN, CDR2 FVKESK. The CDR3 is 13 amino acids. The CDR3 protein is CASTDGNTDTLYF. For the CDR3, the DNA is TGTGCCAGCACCGACGGAAACACAGATACGCTGTATTTT.

In this sample, this clonotype turned up a few times. This rearrangement joins TRBV19 to TRBJ2-1; 8 bases fit TRBD2. The CDR3 is 14 residues long. Looked up from germline, CDR1 is LNHDA and CDR2 is SQIVND (reference sequence). The J segment lost 5 bases and the V segment lost 10 bases, leaving 10 bases of the junction unmatched. DNA of the CDR3: TGTGCCACCACAGAGCGGGAGTTGAACAATGAGCAGTTCTTC. Translated, it gives CATTERELNNEQFF. Drawing the rest from reference TRBV19 and TRBJ2-1, the complete variable domain is DGGITQSPKYLFRKEGQNVTLSCEQNLNHDAMYWYRQDPGQGLRLIYYSQIVNDFQKGDIAEGYSVSREKKESFPLTVTSAQKNPTAFYLCATTERELNNEQFFGPGTRLTVL.

This clonotype was picked up a small number of times. The chain uses TRBV4-3 and TRBJ2-1, with TRBD2 matching 8 bases. The germline gives CDR1 LGHNA, CDR2 YSLEER. The CDR3 runs 16 residues. The junction had 5 bases not matched to a gene; V was cut back by 0 bases and J by 4 bases. The CDR3 region is CASSQEVAGNYNEQFF. The CDR3 bases are TGCGCCAGCAGCCAAGAAGTAGCGGGGAATTACAATGAGCAGTTCTTC.

This clonotype was counted at least ten times. V and J are TRBV29-1 and TRBJ1-2; 7 bases line up with TRBD1. Trimming cost V 7 bases and J 8 bases; bases outside gene matches: 19. The CDR3 runs 15 residues. The germline CDR1 and CDR2 sequences are SQVTM and ANQGSEA. CDR3 in amino acids: CSGLVDRPENVGYTF. The CDR3 nucleotides read TGCAGCGGCCTAGTGGACAGGCCCGAGAATGTAGGCTACACCTTC.

Turning to this clonotype: The CDR3 ends on some other residue instead of the conserved phenylalanine or tryptophan, so this is likely a read error. The DNA is omitted, as the CDR3 cannot be located on it reliably, and the CDR3 follows TCRdb's listing. V gene TRBV7-9 combines with J gene TRBJ1-5. Germline CDR1 is SEHNR and CDR2 is FQNEAQ (reference sequence). The CDR3 length is 17 residues, termini included. The CDR3 region is CASSLGADFYSNQPHTA.

The rearrangement joins TRBV29-1 to TRBJ2-3, with 8 bases aligning to TRBD2. This CDR3 has 15 residues. Trimming took 0 bases from V and 1 from J; bases not matched to a gene: 3. Looked up from germline, CDR1 is SQVTM and CDR2 is ANQGSEA. The CDR3 DNA is TGCAGCGTTGAAGATCCGACTAGCGGCACAGATACGCAGTATTTT. It specifies CSVEDPTSGTDTQYF.